Below, 9 T cell receptor beta chains from the same sample are listed, as sequenced in a study of memory CD8 T cells in hepatitis C reinfection. The time point is: pre-reinfection, 55 to 20 weeks before reinfection detection. TCR sequencing was done directly ex vivo on sorted cells, without expansion in vitro. Here immunoSEQ multiplex PCR was the method, and the copy in TCRdb shows in-frame clones only, minus some. This table has approximately 51,000 clones, approximately 89% appearing once. Material for sequencing was naive CD8+ T cells sorted from blood. These receptors came from a man in his late teens or twenties with hepatitis C virus infection.

V gene TRBV15 combines with J gene TRBJ1-1; a possible D gene is TRBD1 (6 bases). There are 14 residues in the CDR3. Trimming removed 7 bases at V and 1 base at J, with 13 bases between. Germline V lookup: CDR1 LNHNV, CDR2 YYDKDF (reference sequence). The CDR3 region has the DNA TGTGCCACCATCCAGGGGTGGGGGAACACTGAAGCTTTCTTT. It encodes CATIQGWGNTEAFF.

V is TRBV4-1 and J is TRBJ2-1, with 9 bases fitting TRBD1. CDR1 and CDR2 (germline): MGHRA, YSYEKL. V was pared by 5 bases and J by 9 bases, with 11 bases of the junction left unmatched. This CDR3 spans 15 amino acids. The CDR3 DNA sequence: TGCGCCAGCAGCAATATGGGACAGGGTAGAGGTGAGCAGTTCTTC. It encodes CASSNMGQGRGEQFF.

The chain is built from TRBV27 and TRBJ2-1, with D possibly TRBD1 on 7 matching bases. The V end was cut by 6 bases, the J end by 0 bases, with 15 bases between. CDR1 is MNHEY and CDR2 is SMNVEV in the germline V gene (reference sequence). This CDR3 spans 16 amino acids. CDR3 region: CASRRGQTSSYNEQFF. The CDR3 DNA reads as TGTGCCAGCAGGCGGGGACAGACGAGCTCCTACAATGAGCAGTTCTTC.

The chain combines TRBV4-3 with TRBJ1-6; 10 bases line up with TRBD1. The CDR3 totals 16 residues. J lost 7 bases, V lost 1 base, and 4 bases had no gene match. Germline V gives CDR1 LGHNA, CDR2 YSLEER. The DNA of the CDR3 is TGCGCCAGCAGCCAAGGGACAGGGGGTTGGAATTCACCCCTCCACTTT. Protein product: CASSQGTGGWNSPLHF.

The chain uses TRBV19 and TRBJ2-1, with TRBD2 matching 13 bases. The ends lost 5 bases at V and 7 bases at J; junction bases unmatched: 11. This CDR3 is built from 17 residues. The V gene's germline CDR1 is LNHDA and CDR2 SQIVND (reference sequence). CDR3: CASSSQGLAGFGNEQFF. The CDR3 DNA is TGTGCCAGTAGTTCCCAGGGACTAGCGGGGTTTGGGAATGAGCAGTTCTTC. The full variable domain, in which reference TRBV19 and TRBJ2-1 provide the parts outside the CDR3, is DGGITQSPKYLFRKEGQNVTLSCEQNLNHDAMYWYRQDPGQGLRLIYYSQIVNDFQKGDIAEGYSVSREKKESFPLTVTSAQKNPTAFYLCASSSQGLAGFGNEQFFGPGTRLTVL.

The V gene is TRBV28, the J gene TRBJ2-1, with TRBD2 matching over 7 bases. Per the germline V gene, CDR1 is MDHEN and CDR2 is SYDVKM. This CDR3 region has 13 residues. Losses at the gene ends were 3 bases for V and 6 bases for J; bases not matched to a gene: 2. The CDR3 coding sequence is TGTGCCAGCAGTTTTCGACTAGCCAATGAGCAGTTCTTC. Residues: CASSFRLANEQFF. Drawing the rest from reference TRBV28 and TRBJ2-1, the complete variable domain is DVKVTQSSRYLVKRTGEKVFLECVQDMDHENMFWYRQDPGLGLRLIYFSYDVKMKEKGDIPEGYSVSREKKERFSLILESASTNQTSMYLCASSFRLANEQFFGPGTRLTVL.

This clone has a single count. This chain links TRBV5-6 with TRBJ2-5, with 8 bases lining up with TRBD2. Germline V gene data show CDR1 as SGHDT and CDR2 as YYEEEE. CDR3 size: 15 residues. The junction had 7 bases not matched to a gene; V was cut back by 2 bases and J by 4 bases. The CDR3 nucleotides read TGTGCCAGCAGCTTTTGGACTAGCTCGGGAGAGACCCAGTACTTC. This sequence encodes CASSFWTSSGETQYF. Filled out from reference TRBV5-6 and TRBJ2-5, the complete variable domain reads DAGVTQSPTHLIKTRGQQVTLRCSPKSGHDTVSWYQQALGQGPQFIFQYYEEEERQRGNFPDRFSGHQFPNYSSELNVNALLLGDSALYLCASSFWTSSGETQYFGPGTRLLVL.

The chain's CDR3 is CASSQDPGDSGNTIYF. The CDR3 DNA sequence: TGCGCCAGCAGCCAAGATCCGGGGGACTCTGGAAACACCATATATTTT. The rearrangement links TRBV4-3 to TRBJ1-3; D is possibly TRBD1 (5 bases). Trimming took off 0 bases at V and 0 bases at J, with 9 bases between the two ends. Germline loops: CDR1 LGHNA, CDR2 YSLEER. The CDR3 consists of 16 residues.

The V call is TRBV2, the J call TRBJ2-7; 9 bases agree with TRBD2. This CDR3 is built from 15 residues. The germline gives CDR1 SNHLY, CDR2 FYNNEI. The trim removed 1 base at V and 2 bases at J, leaving 3 bases unmatched. CDR3 residues: CASSEGGGRAYEQYF. In DNA, the CDR3 is TGTGCCAGCAGTGAAGGGGGCGGGAGGGCCTACGAGCAGTACTTC.